What follows are 20 T cell receptor beta chains derived from one specimen sequenced in a study of shared clonotypes between healthy human individuals. Libraries were prepared by immunoSEQ multiplex PCR; TCRdb keeps only in-frame clonotypes and omits some of them. The data show around 2.3 million clones, 90% to 96% seen once. Sequenced: naive CD4+ T cells sorted from blood. Regarding subset: CD45RA+ positively selected. The source is a man aged 18 to 30 in good health.

In this sample, this clone turned up once. The chain combines TRBV29-1 with TRBJ2-3, with no clear D. The CDR3 is 13 residues long. Germline V lookup: CDR1 SQVTM, CDR2 ANQGSEA. V dropped 6 bases and J dropped 0 bases, with 10 bases sitting between them. CDR3: CSVAEDSTDTQYF. In DNA form, the CDR3 reads TGCAGCGTCGCTGAGGATAGCACAGATACGCAGTATTTT.

The chain is built from TRBV4-2 and TRBJ2-7, with 7 bases fitting TRBD1. V gave up 4 bases and J gave up 6 bases; unmatched junction bases: 21. The germline gives CDR1 LGHNA, CDR2 YNFKEQ. The CDR3 loop spans 18 amino acids. This CDR3 reads CASSRKGFIGTEESEQYF. The CDR3 DNA sequence: TGTGCCAGCAGCCGCAAGGGATTTATCGGGACAGAGGAGTCCGAGCAGTACTTC.

The CDR3, as DNA: TGTGCCAGCAGCCAAGAACCGACAGGGTCTGGCTACACCTTC. Translated, it gives CASSQEPTGSGYTF. The gene calls are TRBV7-9 and TRBJ1-2; 7 nucleotides agree with TRBD1. The CDR3 is 14 amino acids. Per the germline V gene, CDR1 is SEHNR and CDR2 is FQNEAQ (reference sequence). The ends lost 5 bases at V and 7 bases at J; junction bases unmatched: 10.

The chain employs TRBV10-3 and TRBJ1-2; the D gene is possibly TRBD1 (6 bases). CDR1 and CDR2 (germline): ENHRY, SYGVKD. V was pared by 3 bases and J by 8 bases, with 13 bases between. The CDR3 totals 13 residues. For the CDR3, the DNA is TGTGCCATCAGTGATGTGGGGGCAGGGGGCTACACCTTC. Its translation is CAISDVGAGGYTF.

The chain recombines TRBV11-3 with TRBJ2-3, with 7 positions matching TRBD2. V dropped 5 bases and J dropped 2; count of bases not matched to a gene: 4. Germline values: CDR1 SGHNT, CDR2 YENEEA. This CDR3 is 14 amino acids long. Here the CDR3 DNA reads TGTGCCAGCAGCGGGGGGGGATACACAGATACGCAGTATTTT. It encodes CASSGGGYTDTQYF.

V gene TRBV5-4 combines with J gene TRBJ2-2, with 12 bases matching TRBD2. The CDR3 consists of 17 residues. Germline V gene lookup returns CDR1 SGHNT and CDR2 YYREEE (reference sequence). V dropped 4 bases and J dropped 2; count of bases not matched to a gene: 6. This CDR3 is CASSAIGLAGNTGELFF. The CDR3 DNA reads as TGTGCCAGCAGCGCAATCGGACTAGCGGGAAACACCGGGGAGCTGTTTTTT.

The chain recombines TRBV6-4 with TRBJ2-5; D call uncertain. Germline CDR1 reads MRHNA; CDR2 reads SNTAGT. The V gene lost 3 bases and the J gene lost 4 bases, with 6 bases spanning the gap. This CDR3 is 12 amino acids long. The CDR3 DNA reads as TGTGCCAGCAGTGAGGCGAGAGAGACCCAGTACTTC. Translated, it gives CASSEARETQYF.

Details on this clone: The same CDR3 is also encoded by other DNA sequences in this sample. The chain couples TRBV6-5 to TRBJ1-4; 10 positions match TRBD1. Germline V lookup: CDR1 MNHEY, CDR2 SVGAGI. This CDR3 has 15 residues. J lost 5 bases, V lost 0 bases, and 0 bases had no gene match. The CDR3 here is CASSYSGQGNEKLFF. The CDR3 bases are TGTGCCAGCAGTTACTCGGGACAGGGGAATGAAAAACTGTTTTTT.

The chain recombines TRBV6-1 with TRBJ2-5, with TRBD1 matching 7 bases. This CDR3 has 13 residues. Germline loops: CDR1 MNHNS, CDR2 SASEGT. Trimming at V came to 4 bases and at J to 6 bases, leaving 5 bases not matched to a gene. As DNA, the CDR3 is TGTGCCAGCAGTGGCGACAGGGTTCAGACCCAGTACTTC. Protein sequence: CASSGDRVQTQYF.

The chain has TRBV7-6 and TRBJ2-7; D is possibly TRBD1 or TRBD2 (5 bases each). CDR3 length: 14 amino acids. Trimming cost V 0 bases and J 6 bases, with 12 bases left between them. Per germline, CDR1 SGHVS and CDR2 FNYEAQ. In nucleotides, the CDR3 is TGTGCCAGCAGCTTAGCCGGGGCCTTGGGCGAGCAGTACTTC. Its protein is CASSLAGALGEQYF.

The J gene is TRBJ2-2, the V gene TRBV4-1; 11 bases are shared with TRBD2. Losses at the gene ends were 1 base for V and 6 bases for J; bases not matched to a gene: 10. The germline V gene has CDR1 MGHRA and CDR2 YSYEKL. This CDR3 is built from 18 residues. The CDR3 is CASSQALGLAGGSGELFF. In DNA, the CDR3 is TGCGCCAGCAGCCAAGCGTTAGGGCTAGCGGGAGGTTCCGGGGAGCTGTTTTTT.

This chain joins TRBV29-1 and TRBJ2-1; D possibly corresponds to TRBD2 (6 bases). This CDR3 spans 14 amino acids. In germline, CDR1 is SQVTM, CDR2 ANQGSEA. Trimming took 6 bases from V and 6 from J, leaving 18 bases between them. CDR3 coding DNA: TGCAGCGTCGCAGAGGGCGGGATGGGCAATGAGCAGTTCTTC. Translation gives CSVAEGGMGNEQFF.

The J gene is TRBJ1-4, the V gene TRBV30; D not certain. The V gene lost 3 bases and the J gene lost 8 bases, with 10 bases spanning the gap. From germline, CDR1 is GTSNPN and CDR2 SVGIG (reference sequence). There are 12 residues in the CDR3. CDR3 DNA sequence: TGTGCCTGGAGGTCTAGTAAAGAAAAACTGTTTTTT. Residues: CAWRSSKEKLFF.

The chain couples TRBV15 to TRBJ2-3; D remains unclear. The V end lost 0 bases, the J end lost 4 bases, and 11 bases lay between the germline ends. Germline loops: CDR1 LNHNV, CDR2 YYDKDF (reference sequence). CDR3 length: 15 amino acids. CDR3 residues: CATSRDQQAPDTQYF. DNA for the CDR3: TGTGCCACCAGCAGAGATCAGCAGGCCCCAGATACGCAGTATTTT.

The V and J genes are TRBV14 and TRBJ1-1, with 9 bases matching TRBD1. Trimming at V came to 4 bases and at J to 4 bases, leaving 1 base not matched to a gene. This CDR3 contains 13 residues. From germline, CDR1 is SGHDN and CDR2 FVKESK. CDR3: CASSRQGGTEAFF. Written as DNA, the CDR3 is TGTGCCAGCAGCCGACAGGGGGGCACTGAAGCTTTCTTT.

This clone showed up just a few times. Other DNA variants within this sample encode the same CDR3. The J gene is TRBJ1-4, the V gene TRBV10-3, with D hard to call. This CDR3 has 11 amino acids. V was trimmed by 3 bases and J by 8 bases, leaving 4 bases between them. CDR1 is ENHRY and CDR2 is SYGVKD in the germline V gene. The CDR3 reads CAISDGEKLFF. The CDR3 DNA reads TGTGCCATCAGTGATGGGGAAAAACTGTTTTTT.

As regards this clone: In the same sample, other DNA sequences code for this CDR3. V gene TRBV28 combines with J gene TRBJ1-3; D might be TRBD1 (6 bases). V was cut by 2 bases and J by 0 bases, with 8 bases left in between. The CDR3 sequence is 15 residues long. Germline V CDR1 and CDR2: MDHEN, SYDVKM. The CDR3 nucleotides read TGTGCCAGCAGTTTAGGGGGCAGCTCTGGAAACACCATATATTTT. This encodes CASSLGGSSGNTIYF.

This chain joins TRBV7-2 and TRBJ2-7; weak D call: TRBD2 (5 bases). The CDR3 contains 15 residues. Germline V gives CDR1 SGHTA, CDR2 FQGNSA. Trimming left V 1 base short and J 3 bases short, with 13 bases between. The CDR3 here is CASSLEWGVGYEQYF. The CDR3 DNA reads TGTGCCAGCAGCTTAGAATGGGGAGTTGGCTACGAGCAGTACTTC.

The V gene is TRBV11-2, the J gene TRBJ1-1; TRBD1 matches at 7 bases. J gave up 4 bases and V 5 bases, and 7 bases lay outside the gene matches. Germline assignment: CDR1 SGHAT and CDR2 FQNNGV. CDR3 size: 14 residues. The CDR3 coding sequence is TGTGCCAGCAGCATGGAGACAGGGACCACTGAAGCTTTCTTT. Encoded protein: CASSMETGTTEAFF.

The sample holds one count of this clone. The rearrangement joins TRBV28 to TRBJ1-1; D unclear. CDR3 length equals 15 residues. Trimming took off 3 bases at V and 2 bases at J, with 13 bases between the two ends. The germline V gene has CDR1 MDHEN and CDR2 SYDVKM. As DNA, the CDR3 is TGTGCCAGCAGTTTGAATTTCCGGGGTAACACTGAAGCTTTCTTT. Encoded protein: CASSLNFRGNTEAFF.